This T cell receptor beta chain comes out of a study of blood T cell repertoires in COVID-19. Original analysis: For nucleated cells, counts were estimated from reference gene primer amplification. Generated by immunoSEQ multiplex PCR, the TCRdb table keeps only in-frame clones and is missing some. V, J and clone size derive from that table, while D and trimming were established from the DNA sequence. Of approximately 130,000 clones listed, about 77% were seen once; the top ten hold around a fifth. Germline V gene lookup returns CDR1 LNHDA and CDR2 SQIVND (reference sequence). The CDR3 has 13 residues. V dropped 5 bases and J dropped 2 bases, with 10 bases sitting between them.

The TCR sequence derives from a man at least 80 years old with acute or convalescent COVID-19. The rearrangement uses TRBV19 and TRBJ2-7; weak D call: TRBD1 (6 bases). Sequencing was carried out using peripheral blood. The CDR3: CASSDRDTYEQYF. CDR3 in DNA: TGTGCCAGTAGTGACCGGGACACCTACGAGCAGTACTTC.